These 12 T cell receptor beta chains were sequenced from one sample in a study of T cell clonality in common variable immunodeficiency. Overall study results and limits: Common variable immunodeficiency TCR beta sequences reportedly had fewer deletions and N-nucleotide insertions.

TCRdb's table, derived via immunoSEQ multiplex PCR, lists solely in-frame clones and lacks some. Reported are just over 15,000 clones, none seen only once; the ten largest carry about 12%. Antigen specificity for these receptors is unknown. The sample consisted of peripheral blood mononuclear cells. These receptors originate from a human donor with common variable immunodeficiency.

A remark on this clone: The read halts 3 residues ahead of the CDR3 end, with the missing end drawn from the germline J gene. This rearrangement joins TRBV19 to TRBJ2-7; 10 positions agree with TRBD1. This CDR3 has 15 residues. CDR1 and CDR2 (germline): LNHDA, SQIVND (reference sequence). V lost 4 bases to trimming and J lost 0 bases; unmatched junction nucleotides: 3. CDR3 DNA (partial): TGTGCCAGTAGTAAGCGGACAGGGGGCTCCTACGAG. Its protein product is CASSKRTGGSYE. The whole CDR3 protein is CASSKRTGGSYEQYF. The full variable domain, its missing parts supplied by reference TRBV19 and TRBJ2-7, is DGGITQSPKYLFRKEGQNVTLSCEQNLNHDAMYWYRQDPGQGLRLIYYSQIVNDFQKGDIAEGYSVSREKKESFPLTVTSAQKNPTAFYLCASSKRTGGSYEQYFGPGTRLTVT.

This clone was found many times. The CDR3 end is not reached by the read, which stops 3 residues before it; the germline J gene fills it in. This rearrangement joins TRBV20-1 to TRBJ1-1; D remains ambiguous. Germline lookup yields CDR1 DFQATT and CDR2 SNEGSKA (reference sequence). V gave up 5 bases and J gave up 3 bases, with 7 bases separating them. This CDR3 has 11 amino acids. The CDR3 DNA, read in part, is TGCAGTGCTGGAGCCGACACTGAA. Amino acids: CSAGADTE. The CDR3 in its entirety is CSAGADTEAFF.

This clone has a count of ten or more. The CDR3 end falls 3 residues outside the read, so it is completed with the germline J gene. This rearrangement joins TRBV20-1 to TRBJ2-3, with 9 bases identical to TRBD1. The ends lost 4 bases at V and 1 base at J; junction bases unmatched: 9. The CDR3 is made up of 16 amino acids. Germline CDR1 and CDR2: DFQATT and SNEGSKA (reference sequence). The part of the CDR3 DNA that was read is TGCAGTGCTATCCGGGACAGGGCCGGTGGCACAGATACG. Protein product: CSAIRDRAGGTDT. The entire CDR3 reads CSAIRDRAGGTDTQYF.

In the case of this clone: The read ends 3 residues early relative to the CDR3; the germline J gene fills the gap. The V call is TRBV6-1, the J call TRBJ1-1, with D perhaps matching TRBD1 (6 bases). Germline V lookup: CDR1 MNHNS, CDR2 SASEGT. There are 15 residues in the CDR3. The V end was cut by 1 base, the J end by 1 base, with 10 bases between. The CDR3 region is CASSEGRTANTEAFF. The DNA read from the CDR3 is TGTGCCAGCAGTGAAGGTAGGACAGCGAACACTGAA.

For this clone: Coverage ceases 3 residues before the CDR3 finishes, and the germline J gene fills in the end. The chain couples TRBV19 to TRBJ2-7; tentatively, D is TRBD1 or TRBD2 (5 bases each). CDR1 is LNHDA, CDR2 SQIVND, per germline (reference sequence). This CDR3 has 12 residues. Trimming cost V 4 bases and J 6 bases, with 10 bases left between them. The sequenced CDR3 bases are TGTGCCAGTAGTACAGCAGGGAGCGAG. This sequence encodes CASSTAGSE. The complete CDR3 reads CASSTAGSEQYF.

This clone was counted a few times. The read stops 3 residues short of the end of the CDR3; the missing end is completed from the germline J gene. The chain employs TRBV5-1 and TRBJ2-5; 9 bases line up with TRBD2. Germline V gives CDR1 SGHRS, CDR2 YFSETQ. The CDR3 is 15 amino acids. The V segment lost 1 base and the J segment 2 bases; nucleotides outside the gene matches: 3. The CDR3 reads CASSLLSGGQETQYF. The part of the CDR3 DNA that was read is TGCGCCAGCAGCTTGCTTAGCGGGGGACAAGAGACC.

This clone is classed as medium-sized. The CDR3: CASSPTGVRGYTF. CDR3 DNA (partial): TGTGCCAGCAGTCCTACAGGGGTGAGGGGC. The V and J genes are TRBV9 and TRBJ1-2; 7 bases align to TRBD1. With the read ending 3 residues before the CDR3 end, the germline J gene is used to fill in that end. The CDR3 has 13 residues. CDR1 is SGDLS and CDR2 is YYNGEE in the germline V gene.

This clone was seen only a few times. Sequencing ends 3 residues short of the CDR3 end; the germline J gene provides the rest. The chain is built from TRBV2 and TRBJ2-5; D is ambiguous. Trimming shortened V by 4 bases and J by 2 bases, and 8 bases separated the two germline ends. The CDR3 has 13 residues. CDR1 is SNHLY and CDR2 is FYNNEI in the germline V gene. The part of the CDR3 DNA that was read is TGTGCCAGCAGTGTGCGCCCGCAAGAGACC. Its translation is CASSVRPQET. The whole CDR3 region reads CASSVRPQETQYF.

Only a few counts were recorded for this clone. The read terminates 3 residues ahead of where the CDR3 ends, so the germline J gene completes it. The chain has TRBV19 and TRBJ2-1, with 9 bases aligning to TRBD2. In germline, CDR1 is LNHDA, CDR2 SQIVND (reference sequence). J was trimmed by 6 bases and V by 6 bases; bases with no gene match: 3. The CDR3 is 13 amino acids. CDR3 bases read: TGTGCCAGTAGGCGGGAGGGAGTCAATGAG. This codes for CASRREGVNE. The CDR3 as a whole reads CASRREGVNEQFF.

Turning to this clone: Read sequence stops 3 residues before the CDR3 end, and the germline J gene provides the missing end. The chain joins TRBV20-1 to TRBJ2-7, with a tentative D call TRBD1 (6 bases). The CDR3 consists of 14 residues. Germline CDR1 is DFQATT and CDR2 is SNEGSKA (reference sequence). Trimming pared 0 bases from V and 4 bases from J, leaving 13 bases between. Partial CDR3 DNA: TGCAGTGCTAGAGACGGGCCAGGGGAATACGAG. It specifies CSARDGPGEYE. The full CDR3 protein reads CSARDGPGEYEQYF.

In the case of this clone: Read sequence stops 3 residues before the CDR3 end, and the germline J gene provides the missing end. The genes are TRBV7-3 and TRBJ2-5, with D perhaps TRBD1 (6 bases). Germline V gene sequence: CDR1 SGHTA, CDR2 FQGTGA. V was shortened by 2 bases and J by 4 bases, with 14 bases between the two germline ends. The CDR3 spans 15 residues. CDR3 DNA, as far as it was read: TGTGCCAGCAGCTTATCCCCAGGGGCCCCAGAGACC. Translating gives CASSLSPGAPET. From start to end, the CDR3 is CASSLSPGAPETQYF.

This clone was counted only a few times. Coverage ceases 3 residues before the CDR3 finishes, and the germline J gene fills in the end. The rearrangement joins TRBV6-2 or TRBV6-3 to TRBJ1-3; D unresolved. V was trimmed by 6 bases and J by 1 base, leaving 10 bases between them. Per the germline V gene, CDR1 is MNHEY and CDR2 is SVGEGT. The CDR3 is 14 residues long. CDR3 DNA (partial): TGTGCCAGCAGGGGCAGCGGGTCTGGAAACACC. It specifies CASRGSGSGNT. The whole CDR3 region reads CASRGSGSGNTIYF.